This T cell receptor beta chain is from a study of blood T cell repertoires in COVID-19. Authors' processing steps: Nucleated cell number was recorded as an estimate derived from reference gene primer amplification. Clones were sequenced by immunoSEQ multiplex PCR, and TCRdb holds only the in-frame ones, with some missing. That table gives V, J and clone size, and the DNA gave D and trimming. The sample includes about 99,000 clones, approximately 84% of them seen just once. This sequence originates from a human donor in a cohort sampled during active COVID-19. The sequenced sample consisted of peripheral blood.

The CDR3: CSVGTAYEQYF. The CDR3 nucleotides are TGCAGCGTTGGGACAGCCTACGAGCAGTACTTC. The chain links TRBV29-1 to TRBJ2-7; the D gene is possibly TRBD1 (6 bases). This CDR3 contains 11 residues. Trimming pared 4 bases from V and 2 bases from J, leaving 6 bases between. In germline, CDR1 is SQVTM, CDR2 ANQGSEA.